These T cell receptor beta chains were read from a single sample in a study of shared clonotypes between healthy human individuals. The table came from immunoSEQ multiplex PCR; TCRdb's copy has only in-frame clones and leaves some out. The sample shows 550,000 to 650,000 clones, 95% to 96% of them seen only once. The sequencing sample was made of naive CD8+ T cells sorted from blood. The receptors stem from a woman aged 30 to 39 in good health. CDR3s include the opening cysteine and the closing phenylalanine or tryptophan. The D gene is left open where the match is weak. Some rows mark clone size as missing; the rest say once, few, many or name a class of expanded clone.

D	J	V	size	CDR3	DNA
-	TRBJ2-7	TRBV28	-	CASSPTGSYEQYF	TGTGCCAGCAGTCCGACGGGGTCCTACGAGCAGTACTTC
-	TRBJ1-5	TRBV7-9	-	CASSPELKSQPQHF	TGTGCCAGCAGCCCCGAATTAAAGTCTCAGCCCCAGCATTTT
-	TRBJ2-2	TRBV6-5	-	CASSPALTNTGELFF	TGTGCCAGCAGTCCGGCCCTTACAAACACCGGGGAGCTGTTTTTT
-	TRBJ1-5	TRBV15	-	CATTDSNQPQHF	TGTGCCACCACGGATAGCAATCAGCCCCAGCATTTT
TRBD2	TRBJ2-3	TRBV7-8	once	CASSLEIPGTRVGTQYF	TGTGCCAGCAGCTTAGAAATTCCCGGGACTAGAGTTGGTACGCAGTATTTT
-	TRBJ2-3	TRBV30	-	CAWSVAGSTDTQYF	TGTGCCTGGAGTGTAGCGGGTAGCACAGATACGCAGTATTTT
-	TRBJ2-2	TRBV5-6	-	CASSPSTTGELFF	TGTGCCAGCAGCCCTTCTACTACCGGGGAGCTGTTTTTT
TRBD1	TRBJ1-5	TRBV19	-	CASKAGTEPYSNQPQHF	TGTGCCAGTAAAGCCGGGACAGAACCTTATAGCAATCAGCCCCAGCATTTT
TRBD1	TRBJ1-2	TRBV9	-	CASSEGTETNYGYTF	TGTGCCAGCAGTGAGGGGACAGAGACCAACTATGGCTACACCTTC
TRBD2	TRBJ2-1	TRBV10-1	once	CASSGGTLGRDEQFF	TGCGCCAGCAGTGGGGGGACTCTCGGGAGGGATGAGCAGTTCTTC